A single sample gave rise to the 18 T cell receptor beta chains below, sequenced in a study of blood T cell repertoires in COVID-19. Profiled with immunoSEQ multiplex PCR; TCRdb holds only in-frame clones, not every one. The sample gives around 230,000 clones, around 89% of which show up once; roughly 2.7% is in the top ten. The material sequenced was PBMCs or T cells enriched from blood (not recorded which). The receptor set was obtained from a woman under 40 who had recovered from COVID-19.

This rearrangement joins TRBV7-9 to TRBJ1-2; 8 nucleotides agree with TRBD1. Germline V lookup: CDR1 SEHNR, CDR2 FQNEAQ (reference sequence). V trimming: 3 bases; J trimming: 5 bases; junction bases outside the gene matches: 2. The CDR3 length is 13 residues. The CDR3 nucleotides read TGTGCCAGCAGCTTGAGGACAGGGTATGGCTACACCTTC. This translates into CASSLRTGYGYTF.

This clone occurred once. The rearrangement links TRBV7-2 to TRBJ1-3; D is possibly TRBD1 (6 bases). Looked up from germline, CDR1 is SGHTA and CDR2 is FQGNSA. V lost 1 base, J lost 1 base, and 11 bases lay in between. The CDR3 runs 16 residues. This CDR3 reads CASSLEGVMSGNTIYF. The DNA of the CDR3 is TGTGCCAGCAGCTTAGAGGGGGTGATGTCTGGAAACACCATATATTTT.

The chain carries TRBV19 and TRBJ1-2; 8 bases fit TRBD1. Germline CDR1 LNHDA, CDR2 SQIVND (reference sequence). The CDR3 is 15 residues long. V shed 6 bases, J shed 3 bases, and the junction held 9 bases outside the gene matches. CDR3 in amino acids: CASRDLRGRDYGYTF. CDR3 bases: TGTGCCAGTAGAGACCTCAGGGGGCGGGACTATGGCTACACCTTC.

CDR3 protein: CASSSGTGITSTDTQYF. For the CDR3, the DNA is TGTGCCAGCAGTTCCGGGACAGGGATCACTAGCACAGATACGCAGTATTTT. V gene TRBV7-3 combines with J gene TRBJ2-3, with 9 bases matching TRBD1. Germline V lookup: CDR1 SGHTA, CDR2 FQGTGA. CDR3 size: 17 residues. The V segment lost 6 bases and the J segment 0 bases; nucleotides outside the gene matches: 10.

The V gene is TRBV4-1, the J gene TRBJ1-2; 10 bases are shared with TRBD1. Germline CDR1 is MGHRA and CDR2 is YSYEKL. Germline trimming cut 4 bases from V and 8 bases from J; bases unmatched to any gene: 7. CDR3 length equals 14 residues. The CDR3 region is CASSPDRGRGGYTF. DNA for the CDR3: TGCGCCAGCAGCCCCGACAGGGGGCGTGGAGGCTACACCTTC.

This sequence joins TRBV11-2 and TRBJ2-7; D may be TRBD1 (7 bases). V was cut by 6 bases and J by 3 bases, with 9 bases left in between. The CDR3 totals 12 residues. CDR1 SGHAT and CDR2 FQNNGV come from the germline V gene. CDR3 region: CASSQGGYEQYF. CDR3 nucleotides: TGTGCCAGCAGTCAGGGGGGCTACGAGCAGTACTTC.

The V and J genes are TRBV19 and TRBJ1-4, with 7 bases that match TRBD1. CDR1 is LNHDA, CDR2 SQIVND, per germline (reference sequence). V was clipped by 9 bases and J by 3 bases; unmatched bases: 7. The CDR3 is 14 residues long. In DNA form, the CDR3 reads TGTGCCAGCCAAGAGCAGGGGGCTAATGAAAAACTGTTTTTT. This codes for CASQEQGANEKLFF.

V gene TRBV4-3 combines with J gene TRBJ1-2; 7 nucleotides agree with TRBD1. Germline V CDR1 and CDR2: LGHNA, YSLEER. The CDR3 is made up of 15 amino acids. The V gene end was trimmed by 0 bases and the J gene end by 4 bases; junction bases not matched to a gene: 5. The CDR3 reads CASSQDQGQSYGYTF. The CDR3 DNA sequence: TGCGCCAGCAGCCAAGATCAGGGACAGAGCTATGGCTACACCTTC.

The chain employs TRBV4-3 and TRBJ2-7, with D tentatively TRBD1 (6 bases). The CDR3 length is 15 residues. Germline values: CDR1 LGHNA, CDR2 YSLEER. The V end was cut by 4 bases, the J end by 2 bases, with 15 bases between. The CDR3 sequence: CASSPQRTAAYEQYF. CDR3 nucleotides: TGCGCCAGCAGCCCTCAGAGGACAGCAGCCTACGAGCAGTACTTC.

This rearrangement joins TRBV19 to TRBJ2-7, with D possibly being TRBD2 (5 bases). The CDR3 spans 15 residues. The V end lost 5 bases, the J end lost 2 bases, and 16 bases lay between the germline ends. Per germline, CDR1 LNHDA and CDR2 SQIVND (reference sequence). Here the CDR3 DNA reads TGTGCCAGTAGTCCTTCTAGGGAGTTCCCCTACGAGCAGTACTTC. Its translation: CASSPSREFPYEQYF.

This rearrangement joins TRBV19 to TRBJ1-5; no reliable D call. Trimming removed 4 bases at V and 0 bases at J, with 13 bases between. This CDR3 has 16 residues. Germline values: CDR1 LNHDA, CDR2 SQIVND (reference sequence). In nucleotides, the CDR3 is TGTGCCAGTAGTACGCAGATGGACTATAGCAATCAGCCCCAGCATTTT. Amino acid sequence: CASSTQMDYSNQPQHF.

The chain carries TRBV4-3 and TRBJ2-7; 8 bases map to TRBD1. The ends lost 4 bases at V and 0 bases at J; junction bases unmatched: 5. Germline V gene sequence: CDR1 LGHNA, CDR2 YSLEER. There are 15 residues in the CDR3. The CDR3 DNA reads TGCGCCAGCAGCCCAAGGACAGGGAGCTCCTACGAGCAGTACTTC. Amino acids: CASSPRTGSSYEQYF.

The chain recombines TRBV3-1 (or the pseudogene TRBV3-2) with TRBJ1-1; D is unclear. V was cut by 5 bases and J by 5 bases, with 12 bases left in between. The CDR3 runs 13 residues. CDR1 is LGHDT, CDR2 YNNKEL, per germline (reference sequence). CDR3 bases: TGTGCCAGCAGCGAAATAGACGGGACTGAAGCTTTCTTT. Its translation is CASSEIDGTEAFF.

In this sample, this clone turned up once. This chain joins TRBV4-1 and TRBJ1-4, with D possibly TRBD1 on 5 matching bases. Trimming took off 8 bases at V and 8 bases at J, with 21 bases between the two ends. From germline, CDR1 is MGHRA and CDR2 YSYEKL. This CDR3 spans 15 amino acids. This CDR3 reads CASEPNRISKEKLFF. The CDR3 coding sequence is TGCGCCAGCGAACCAAACAGGATAAGTAAAGAAAAACTGTTTTTT.

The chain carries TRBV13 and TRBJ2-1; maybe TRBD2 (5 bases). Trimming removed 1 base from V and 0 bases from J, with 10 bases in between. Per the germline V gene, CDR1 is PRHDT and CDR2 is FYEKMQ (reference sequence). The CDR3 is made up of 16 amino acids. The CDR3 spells CASSLVGGSSYNEQFF. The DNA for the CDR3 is TGTGCCAGCAGCTTAGTAGGTGGGAGCTCCTACAATGAGCAGTTCTTC.

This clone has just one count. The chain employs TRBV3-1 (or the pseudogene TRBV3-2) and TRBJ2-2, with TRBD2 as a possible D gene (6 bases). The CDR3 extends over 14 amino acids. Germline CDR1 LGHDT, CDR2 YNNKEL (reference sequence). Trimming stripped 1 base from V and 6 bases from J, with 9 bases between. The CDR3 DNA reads TGTGCCAGCAGCCAAGTGTGGGGGGCCGGGGAGCTGTTTTTT. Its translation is CASSQVWGAGELFF.

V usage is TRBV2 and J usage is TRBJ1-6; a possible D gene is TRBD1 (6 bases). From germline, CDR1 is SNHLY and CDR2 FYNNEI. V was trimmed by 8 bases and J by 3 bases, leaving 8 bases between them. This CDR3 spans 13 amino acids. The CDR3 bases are TGTGCCAGCCGGACAGACTATAATTCACCCCTCCACTTT. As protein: CASRTDYNSPLHF.

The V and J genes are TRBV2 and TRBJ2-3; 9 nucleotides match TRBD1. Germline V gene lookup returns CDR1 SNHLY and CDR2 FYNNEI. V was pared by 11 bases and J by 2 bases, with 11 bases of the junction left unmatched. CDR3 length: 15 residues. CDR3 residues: CAGVTGTGFTDTQYF. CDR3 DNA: TGTGCCGGCGTAACCGGGACAGGGTTCACAGATACGCAGTATTTT.